Listed below are T cell receptor beta chains from one sample, sequenced in a study of beta chain features in type 1 diabetes. Data came from immunoSEQ multiplex PCR; TCRdb stores just in-frame clones and leaves some out. Among 400,000 to 450,000 clones listed, approximately 13% were seen once. The sequencing input was naive CD4+ T cells from blood. The receptors come from a man in his thirties or forties in good health. The CDR3 runs from the conserved cysteine through the conserved F or W. The D gene is left open where the match is weak. Part of the rows lack a size; the others show once, few, many or a class for expanded clones.

v_call: TRBV2
clone_size: few
j_call: TRBJ2-5
d_call: TRBD2
cdr3_nt: TGTGCCAGCAGTGGACTAGCGGGGCCGGGCGAGACCCAGTACTTC
cdr3_aa: CASSGLAGPGETQYF

v_call: TRBV14
clone_size: -
j_call: TRBJ1-2
d_call: TRBD1
cdr3_nt: TGTGCCAGCAGCCAAGATAGGACAGGGGGCGTCTACACCTTC
cdr3_aa: CASSQDRTGGVYTF

v_call: TRBV5-1
clone_size: -
j_call: TRBJ1-3
d_call: -
cdr3_nt: TGCGCCAGCAGCACAGGCGCAGGAGACACCATATATTTT
cdr3_aa: CASSTGAGDTIYF

v_call: TRBV15
clone_size: -
j_call: TRBJ1-1
d_call: -
cdr3_nt: TGTGCCACCAGCAGAGAACAGAACACTGAAGCTTTCTTT
cdr3_aa: CATSREQNTEAFF

v_call: TRBV11-2
clone_size: -
j_call: TRBJ2-3
d_call: -
cdr3_nt: TGTGCCAGCAGCCCTAGCACAGATACGCAGTATTTT
cdr3_aa: CASSPSTDTQYF

v_call: TRBV6-1
clone_size: -
j_call: TRBJ2-7
d_call: TRBD1
cdr3_nt: TGTGCCAGCAGTATACAGGGGTCCTACGAGCAGTACTTC
cdr3_aa: CASSIQGSYEQYF

v_call: TRBV7-6
clone_size: -
j_call: TRBJ2-5
d_call: -
cdr3_nt: TGTGCCAGCAGCTCGTTTCAAGAGACCCAGTACTTC
cdr3_aa: CASSSFQETQYF

v_call: TRBV4-3
clone_size: few
j_call: TRBJ2-3
d_call: -
cdr3_nt: TGCGCCAGCAGCCCGGGACTTTCCGCCTTACCTAGCACAGATACGCAGTATTTT
cdr3_aa: CASSPGLSALPSTDTQYF

v_call: TRBV29-1
clone_size: -
j_call: TRBJ2-1
d_call: TRBD1
cdr3_nt: TGCAGCGTCAAACGCTACGTGACAGGGGGCGGGAGACTTACCTACAATGAGCAGTTCTTC
cdr3_aa: CSVKRYVTGGGRLTYNEQFF

v_call: TRBV18
clone_size: few
j_call: TRBJ2-1
d_call: TRBD1
cdr3_nt: TGTGCCAGCTCACCACAAAGGGGGCCGACTGAGCAGTTCTTC
cdr3_aa: CASSPQRGPTEQFF

v_call: TRBV4-1
clone_size: -
j_call: TRBJ1-6
d_call: -
cdr3_nt: TGCGCCAGCAGCCAGGTTCATAGCAATAATTCACCCCTCCACTTT
cdr3_aa: CASSQVHSNNSPLHF

v_call: TRBV10-3
clone_size: -
j_call: TRBJ1-1
d_call: -
cdr3_nt: TGTGCCATCAGTGCCCCCCCTGGCACTGAAGCTTTCTTT
cdr3_aa: CAISAPPGTEAFF

v_call: TRBV30
clone_size: few
j_call: TRBJ2-1
d_call: -
cdr3_nt: TGTGCCTGGGTCCTGGGGGGCCGTGAGCAGTTCTTC
cdr3_aa: CAWVLGGREQFF

v_call: TRBV9
clone_size: -
j_call: TRBJ2-5
d_call: -
cdr3_nt: TGTGCCAGCAGCGTAGAAGCAGAGACCCAGTACTTC
cdr3_aa: CASSVEAETQYF

v_call: TRBV19
clone_size: few
j_call: TRBJ2-3
d_call: TRBD1
cdr3_nt: TGTGCCAGTAGTTTACCGGGACAGGGGGCAGATACGCAGTATTTT
cdr3_aa: CASSLPGQGADTQYF

v_call: TRBV9
clone_size: -
j_call: TRBJ1-3
d_call: TRBD1
cdr3_nt: TGTGCCAGCAGCGCTGATGGGGACAGGGGGTACGGAAACACCATATATTTT
cdr3_aa: CASSADGDRGYGNTIYF

v_call: TRBV18
clone_size: -
j_call: TRBJ2-1
d_call: -
cdr3_nt: TGTGCCAGCTCACCAGGGCAGCCCGTCAGCTCCTACAATGAGCAGTTCTTC
cdr3_aa: CASSPGQPVSSYNEQFF

v_call: TRBV19
clone_size: -
j_call: TRBJ2-3
d_call: TRBD2
cdr3_nt: TGTGCCAGTAGAAGCGGGAGTTTGGCAGATACGCAGTATTTT
cdr3_aa: CASRSGSLADTQYF

v_call: TRBV4-2
clone_size: -
j_call: TRBJ1-4
d_call: -
cdr3_nt: TGTGCCAGCAGCCCACGTCCGCAGGGGAATGAAAAACTGTTTTTT
cdr3_aa: CASSPRPQGNEKLFF

v_call: TRBV6-5
clone_size: few
j_call: TRBJ2-5
d_call: -
cdr3_nt: TGTGCCAGCAGTCTCTCCGGCCCTACAAAGACCCAGTACTTC
cdr3_aa: CASSLSGPTKTQYF

v_call: TRBV29-1
clone_size: -
j_call: TRBJ2-7
d_call: -
cdr3_nt: TGCAGCGTCCAAACAGGGATCTCCTACGAGCAGTACTTC
cdr3_aa: CSVQTGISYEQYF

v_call: TRBV6-1
clone_size: -
j_call: TRBJ2-4
d_call: -
cdr3_nt: TGTGCCAGCAGCCTAACAGGAAACATTCAGTACTTC
cdr3_aa: CASSLTGNIQYF

v_call: TRBV15
clone_size: -
j_call: TRBJ2-1
d_call: -
cdr3_nt: TGTGCCACCAGCTCCCCTAGGGCTAGCTCCTACAATGAGCAGTTCTTC
cdr3_aa: CATSSPRASSYNEQFF

v_call: TRBV19
clone_size: -
j_call: TRBJ2-7
d_call: -
cdr3_nt: TGTGCCAGTAGTCAGCAGGGAGGCACCTACGAGCAGTACTTC
cdr3_aa: CASSQQGGTYEQYF

v_call: TRBV7-9
clone_size: few
j_call: TRBJ2-5
d_call: -
cdr3_nt: TGTGCCAGCAGCTTAGCGCTGGGGGGCCAAGAGACCCAGTACTTC
cdr3_aa: CASSLALGGQETQYF

v_call: TRBV29-1
clone_size: -
j_call: TRBJ2-5
d_call: -
cdr3_nt: TGCAGCGTTGGGAGTAGGACAGTAGAGACCCAGTACTTC
cdr3_aa: CSVGSRTVETQYF

v_call: TRBV6-5
clone_size: -
j_call: TRBJ1-2
d_call: TRBD1
cdr3_nt: TGTGCCAGCAGGAAACCGGGACAGATCTATGGCTACACCTTC
cdr3_aa: CASRKPGQIYGYTF

v_call: TRBV4-3
clone_size: -
j_call: TRBJ2-3
d_call: TRBD2
cdr3_nt: TGCGCCAGCAGCCCCTCGGGGGTGAGCGGGAGTGTCGCAGATACGCAGTATTTT
cdr3_aa: CASSPSGVSGSVADTQYF

v_call: TRBV9
clone_size: few
j_call: TRBJ2-1
d_call: -
cdr3_nt: TGTGCCAGCAGCGTAGTATCTGGGTTCGATGAGCAGTTCTTC
cdr3_aa: CASSVVSGFDEQFF

v_call: TRBV2
clone_size: few
j_call: TRBJ2-5
d_call: TRBD1
cdr3_nt: TGTGCCAGCAGCTACAGGGGGCAAGAGACCCAGTACTTC
cdr3_aa: CASSYRGQETQYF

v_call: TRBV6-6
clone_size: -
j_call: TRBJ1-1
d_call: -
cdr3_nt: TGTGCCAGCAGCCCCGTCACTGAAGCTTTCTTT
cdr3_aa: CASSPVTEAFF

v_call: TRBV14
clone_size: -
j_call: TRBJ1-1
d_call: -
cdr3_nt: TGTGCCAGCAGCCTAACAGGGCGCAGTACTGAAGCTTTCTTT
cdr3_aa: CASSLTGRSTEAFF

v_call: TRBV14
clone_size: few
j_call: TRBJ2-7
d_call: -
cdr3_nt: TGTGCCAGCAGCGAGTACGATGGTAGAACCTACGAGCAGTACTTC
cdr3_aa: CASSEYDGRTYEQYF

v_call: TRBV30
clone_size: few
j_call: TRBJ1-1
d_call: -
cdr3_nt: TGTGCCTGGAGTGTACGTCGGGTTTGGGCTGAAGCTTTCTTT
cdr3_aa: CAWSVRRVWAEAFF

v_call: TRBV7-8
clone_size: few
j_call: TRBJ2-4
d_call: -
cdr3_nt: TGTGCCAGCAGCCGCAGCAGGGCCAAAAACATTCAGTACTTC
cdr3_aa: CASSRSRAKNIQYF

v_call: TRBV6-1
clone_size: -
j_call: TRBJ2-1
d_call: -
cdr3_nt: TGTGCCAGCAGTGGTAGCGTGGCTGAGCAGTTCTTC
cdr3_aa: CASSGSVAEQFF

v_call: TRBV30
clone_size: few
j_call: TRBJ2-2
d_call: -
cdr3_nt: TGTGCCTGGAGCCCCAGGGACGGGGAGCTGTTTTTT
cdr3_aa: CAWSPRDGELFF

v_call: TRBV7-2
clone_size: few
j_call: TRBJ2-1
d_call: -
cdr3_nt: TGTGCCAGCAGCTTAGGATACAATGAGCAGTTCTTC
cdr3_aa: CASSLGYNEQFF

v_call: TRBV15
clone_size: -
j_call: TRBJ1-2
d_call: -
cdr3_nt: TGTGCCACCAGCAGAGACGGGGTGGCTAACTATGGCTACACCTTC
cdr3_aa: CATSRDGVANYGYTF

v_call: TRBV5-4
clone_size: few
j_call: TRBJ2-2
d_call: -
cdr3_nt: TGTGCCAGCACCTCTTATACGGACCACGGGGAGCTGTTTTTT
cdr3_aa: CASTSYTDHGELFF

v_call: TRBV27
clone_size: -
j_call: TRBJ2-7
d_call: -
cdr3_nt: TGTGCCAGCAGTAACCCCCGCCGGGCCTACGAGCAGTACTTC
cdr3_aa: CASSNPRRAYEQYF

v_call: TRBV4-1
clone_size: -
j_call: TRBJ2-7
d_call: -
cdr3_nt: TGCGCCAGCAGCCAAGCCCTAAGGCAGGGAGGCTACGAGCAGTACTTC
cdr3_aa: CASSQALRQGGYEQYF

v_call: TRBV19
clone_size: few
j_call: TRBJ1-6
d_call: -
cdr3_nt: TGTGCCAGTAGTATATGGCAGGAAGATTCACCCCTCCACTTT
cdr3_aa: CASSIWQEDSPLHF

v_call: TRBV7-9
clone_size: few
j_call: TRBJ1-1
d_call: -
cdr3_nt: TGTGCCAGCAGCTTATATCTCGGGGCAGAAGCTTTCTTT
cdr3_aa: CASSLYLGAEAFF

v_call: TRBV7-2
clone_size: few
j_call: TRBJ1-2
d_call: -
cdr3_nt: TGTGCCAGCAGCTCCCTGTCGTATGGCTACACCTTC
cdr3_aa: CASSSLSYGYTF

v_call: TRBV10-3
clone_size: many
j_call: TRBJ2-3
d_call: -
cdr3_nt: TGTGCCATCAGTACCACAGATACGCAGTATTTT
cdr3_aa: CAISTTDTQYF

v_call: TRBV10-3
clone_size: few
j_call: TRBJ2-7
d_call: TRBD2
cdr3_nt: TGTGCCAGCGCGACTAGCGGGGGGTCCTACGAGCAGTACTTC
cdr3_aa: CASATSGGSYEQYF

v_call: TRBV10-3
clone_size: -
j_call: TRBJ2-5
d_call: -
cdr3_nt: TGTGCCATCAGAAGGACAAGGGGTGTGCAAGAGACCCAGTACTTC
cdr3_aa: CAIRRTRGVQETQYF

v_call: TRBV5-1
clone_size: -
j_call: TRBJ2-3
d_call: TRBD1
cdr3_nt: TGCGCCAGCAGCTCGCCCCAGGGACAGATAAAGGATACGCAGTATTTT
cdr3_aa: CASSSPQGQIKDTQYF

v_call: TRBV15
clone_size: few
j_call: TRBJ1-5
d_call: TRBD1
cdr3_nt: TGTGCCACCAGCAGAGATCAGGGGGCGAATCAGCCCCAGCATTTT
cdr3_aa: CATSRDQGANQPQHF

v_call: TRBV29-1
clone_size: few
j_call: TRBJ2-3
d_call: TRBD1
cdr3_nt: TGCAGCGTTGGAGGGACAGAAAGCACAGATACGCAGTATTTT
cdr3_aa: CSVGGTESTDTQYF

v_call: TRBV19
clone_size: -
j_call: TRBJ2-3
d_call: -
cdr3_nt: TGTGCCAGTAGTATCGGGGGACCAGATACGCAGTATTTT
cdr3_aa: CASSIGGPDTQYF

v_call: TRBV28
clone_size: -
j_call: TRBJ2-5
d_call: TRBD1
cdr3_nt: TGTGCCAGCAGTTTGCAGGCCAGGGGGCGTGGGACCCAGTACTTC
cdr3_aa: CASSLQARGRGTQYF

v_call: TRBV18
clone_size: few
j_call: TRBJ2-1
d_call: TRBD1
cdr3_nt: TGTGCCAGCTCACGCACGACAGGGGGCACCTACAATGAGCAGTTCTTC
cdr3_aa: CASSRTTGGTYNEQFF

v_call: TRBV30
clone_size: few
j_call: TRBJ1-2
d_call: -
cdr3_nt: TGTGCCTGGAGTGCGATGACAGACAACTATGGCTACACCTTC
cdr3_aa: CAWSAMTDNYGYTF

v_call: TRBV25-1
clone_size: -
j_call: TRBJ2-7
d_call: TRBD1
cdr3_nt: TGTGCCAGCAGCTTACAGGGGAACGAGCAGTACTTC
cdr3_aa: CASSLQGNEQYF

v_call: TRBV7-9
clone_size: few
j_call: TRBJ2-6
d_call: -
cdr3_nt: TGTGCCAGCAGCTCACCGACCGGTGCGCGTGGGGCCAACGTCCTGACTTTC
cdr3_aa: CASSSPTGARGANVLTF